The 16 T cell receptor beta chains given below trace back to one sample, sequenced in a study of blood T cell repertoires in COVID-19 (dated by TCRdb to 2018 to 2020). Preparation of the library involved the immunoSEQ multiplex PCR assay. Imported from immuneACCESS, the table was reduced by TCRdb to in-frame sequences with V and J called. These copies leave out some clones; in studies compared against another copy, an unresolved V gene accounts for under half, and the cause of the remainder is not known. The sample table lists around 71,000 clones, 65% to 80% of them with a count of one. The ten largest account for around 27% of the sample. Sequencing input: peripheral blood. These receptors were collected from a woman older than 75 with active or convalescent COVID-19.

The chain is built from TRBV11-2 and TRBJ1-2, with 10 bases identical to TRBD1. Trimming at V came to 4 bases and at J to 4 bases, leaving 12 bases not matched to a gene. This CDR3 is 17 amino acids long. The germline V gene encodes CDR1 SGHAT and CDR2 FQNNGV. The CDR3 reads CASSSFPGQGTVYGYTF. As DNA, the CDR3 is TGTGCCAGCAGCTCCTTCCCGGGACAGGGGACAGTCTATGGCTACACCTTC. The variable domain in full, completed from reference TRBV11-2 and TRBJ1-2, reads EAGVAQSPRYKIIEKRQSVAFWCNPISGHATLYWYQQILGQGPKLLIQFQNNGVVDDSQLPKDRFSAERLKGVDSTLKIQPAKLEDSAVYLCASSSFPGQGTVYGYTFGSGTRLTVV.

The chain recombines TRBV6-2 or TRBV6-3 with TRBJ1-5; 8 bases align to TRBD1. The germline gives CDR1 MNHEY, CDR2 SVGEGT. The V and J ends lost 2 bases and 6 bases, in that order; junction bases with no gene match: 6. The CDR3 covers 15 residues. CDR3 coding DNA: TGTGCCAGCAGTTACAGGACAGGGTTGGCTCAGCCCCAGCATTTT. Protein product: CASSYRTGLAQPQHF.

The gene calls are TRBV28 and TRBJ1-3, with unresolved D. Germline-derived CDR1 and CDR2 are MDHEN and SYDVKM. The CDR3 has 14 amino acids. The V gene lost 2 bases and the J gene lost 4 bases, with 9 bases spanning the gap. The CDR3 nucleotides are TGTGCCAGCAGTTTAGACCCACAGGGAAACACCATATATTTT. Its translation: CASSLDPQGNTIYF.

This chain links TRBV27 with TRBJ2-2; 7 bases line up with TRBD1. V shed 5 bases and J 0 bases; nucleotides not matched to a gene: 3. The CDR3 is made up of 15 amino acids. CDR1 and CDR2 from the germline V gene are MNHEY and SMNVEV (reference sequence). The CDR3: CASSHRGTNTGELFF. The CDR3 coding sequence is TGTGCCAGCAGTCACAGGGGCACGAACACCGGGGAGCTGTTTTTT.

The chain has TRBV15 and TRBJ2-3, with 7 bases fitting TRBD2. The CDR3 covers 14 residues. The germline gives CDR1 LNHNV, CDR2 YYDKDF (reference sequence). V lost 5 bases and J lost 14; bases outside the gene matches: 16. Here the CDR3 DNA reads TGTGCCACCAGCTCAGAGGCGGGACTAATCCCCCCGTATTTT. Translating it yields CATSSEAGLIPPYF.

The V gene is TRBV6-5, the J gene TRBJ1-3; no firm D call. CDR3 size: 14 residues. The V end was cut by 5 bases, the J end by 4 bases, with 12 bases between. Per the germline V gene, CDR1 is MNHEY and CDR2 is SVGAGI. CDR3 loop: CASSNGVRGNTIYF. CDR3 bases: TGTGCCAGCAGTAACGGGGTTAGAGGAAACACCATATATTTT.

The rearrangement links TRBV6-5 to TRBJ2-1; 8 bases are a match to TRBD2. Per germline, CDR1 MNHEY and CDR2 SVGAGI. This CDR3 is 15 amino acids long. Unmatched junction bases numbered 12, after V lost 7 bases and J lost 7 bases. The CDR3 protein is CASKPPGGAVNEQFF. CDR3 coding DNA: TGTGCCAGCAAACCACCCGGGGGGGCCGTGAATGAGCAGTTCTTC.

The J gene is TRBJ2-5, the V gene TRBV3-1 (or the pseudogene TRBV3-2), with 9 nucleotides matching TRBD2. CDR1 and CDR2 (germline): LGHDT, YNNKEL (reference sequence). The V segment lost 4 bases and the J segment 5 bases; nucleotides outside the gene matches: 2. This CDR3 comprises 13 residues. In nucleotides, the CDR3 is TGTGCCAGCAGCCGGACTAGCGAGGAGACCCAGTACTTC. It encodes CASSRTSEETQYF.

This clone appeared a few times. The chain joins TRBV4-1 to TRBJ1-3; maybe TRBD1 (5 bases). The CDR3 has 14 residues. The ends were cut back, 4 bases at V and 2 bases at J, with 9 bases in the middle. Germline CDR1 and CDR2: MGHRA and YSYEKL. This chain's CDR3 is CASSPQGTGNTIYF. For the CDR3, the DNA is TGCGCCAGCAGCCCCCAGGGAACTGGAAACACCATATATTTT.

V and J are TRBV19 and TRBJ1-5, with 7 positions matching TRBD1. Germline CDR1 is LNHDA and CDR2 is SQIVND (reference sequence). V gave up 4 bases and J gave up 3 bases; unmatched junction bases: 3. The CDR3 runs to 14 residues. As DNA, the CDR3 is TGTGCCAGTAGTACGGACAGGTACAATCAGCCCCAGCATTTT. The encoded protein is CASSTDRYNQPQHF. The entire variable domain, with the rest obtained from reference TRBV19 and TRBJ1-5, is as follows: DGGITQSPKYLFRKEGQNVTLSCEQNLNHDAMYWYRQDPGQGLRLIYYSQIVNDFQKGDIAEGYSVSREKKESFPLTVTSAQKNPTAFYLCASSTDRYNQPQHFGDGTRLSIL.

V gene TRBV18 combines with J gene TRBJ2-3; 7 bases map to TRBD1. This CDR3 has 16 amino acids. J was trimmed by 0 bases and V by 4 bases; bases with no gene match: 7. Germline-derived CDR1 and CDR2 are KGHSH and LQKENI. CDR3 in DNA: TGTGCCAGCTCACTTGGGACAGCCTTAAGCACAGATACGCAGTATTTT. Its protein is CASSLGTALSTDTQYF. The full variable domain, with the rest looked up from reference TRBV18 and TRBJ2-3, is NAGVMQNPRHLVRRRGQEARLRCSPMKGHSHVYWYRQLPEEGLKFMVYLQKENIIDESGMPKERFSAEFPKEGPSILRIQQVVRGDSAAYFCASSLGTALSTDTQYFGPGTRLTVL.

This clone was detected a few times. The gene calls are TRBV6-6 and TRBJ2-1, with 7 bases that match TRBD1. This CDR3 is built from 18 residues. From germline, CDR1 is MNHNY and CDR2 SVGAGI (reference sequence). With V trimmed by 5 bases and J by 0 bases, 13 bases remained unmatched. Written as DNA, the CDR3 is TGTGCCAGCAGTCGAAACCCGGGACAGTTAAGCTCCTACAATGAGCAGTTCTTC. Residues: CASSRNPGQLSSYNEQFF.

The CDR3 DNA follows: TGTGCCAGCAGCCTAAATAGCAATCAGCCCCAGCATTTT. This encodes CASSLNSNQPQHF. The chain employs TRBV12-3 or TRBV12-4 and TRBJ1-5; D unclear. The CDR3 runs to 13 residues. With 6 bases removed from V and 0 bases from J, the gap between germline ends came to 6 bases.

This sequence joins TRBV6-5 and TRBJ1-2, with TRBD1 matching 11 bases. The CDR3 sequence is 15 residues long. Germline-derived CDR1 and CDR2 are MNHEY and SVGAGI. Losses at the gene ends were 6 bases for V and 8 bases for J; bases not matched to a gene: 11. In nucleotides, the CDR3 is TGTGCCAGCAGCAGACCGGGACAGGGGGTACAAGGCTACACCTTC. Its protein product is CASSRPGQGVQGYTF.

The sample holds a few counts of this clone. The chain uses TRBV12-3 or TRBV12-4 and TRBJ2-5; D uncertain. The CDR3 covers 12 residues. V was trimmed by 2 bases and J by 5 bases, leaving 6 bases between them. The CDR3 sequence is CASSLYFETQYF. The CDR3 nucleotides read TGTGCCAGCAGTTTATACTTCGAGACCCAGTACTTC.

J is TRBJ2-3 and V is TRBV24-1, with D perhaps matching TRBD2 (7 bases). The CDR3 is 13 amino acids. CDR1 is KGHDR, CDR2 SFDVKD, per germline. V lost 12 bases, J lost 5 bases, and 17 bases lay in between. The CDR3 nucleotides are TGTGCCCCGGAGGGGGGGGGCAGAGATACGCAGTATTTT. The encoded protein is CAPEGGGRDTQYF.